The present T cell receptor (beta chain) was sequenced within a study of blood T cell repertoires in COVID-19. Germline V CDR1 and CDR2: LGHDT, YNNKEL (reference sequence). The CDR3 contains 15 residues. Trimming removed 4 bases at V and 4 bases at J, with 13 bases between. Per the original data handling: Reference gene primer amplification gave nucleated cell count estimates. Generated by immunoSEQ multiplex PCR, the TCRdb table keeps only in-frame clones and is missing some. V, J and clone size are those of that table, while D and trimming were read from the DNA. The table includes 17,000 or so clones, around four fifths detected once.

The receptor was derived from a man in his fifties or sixties with active or convalescent COVID-19. This rearrangement joins TRBV3-1 (or the pseudogene TRBV3-2) to TRBJ2-2; no clear D. The sequenced material came from peripheral blood. The chain's CDR3 is CASSRSRVSTGELFF. DNA for the CDR3: TGTGCCAGCAGCCGAAGCCGGGTCAGCACCGGGGAGCTGTTTTTT.